Included here is one T cell receptor beta chain sequence, with context. Its antigen is unidentified. This record comes from a study of regulatory T cells in long-lasting Graves disease. Broader study findings: Persistent Graves' patients had lower TCR diversity than newly diagnosed ones.

Through Arm-PCR of CDR3 regions and iRepertoire HTBI primers, TCR beta libraries were built. TCRdb re-called the multiplex PCR reads through MiXCR, storing one row per CDR3 protein. The sample consists of 400,000 to 600,000 distinct CDR3 sequences, 20% to 25% of them appearing once. CDR1 is KGHSH and CDR2 is LQKENI in the germline V gene. Between the trimmed V and J ends, which lost 1 base and 7 bases, there was a span of 17 bases. The CDR3 is 15 amino acids. Time point of the sample: persistent/refractory GD, antithyroid drugs over 5 years with positive TRAb. From RNA extracted from PBMCs, the TCR library was made.

The gene calls are TRBV18 and TRBJ2-7; D is perhaps TRBD1 or TRBD2 (5 bases each). This receptor was obtained from a female donor with Graves disease. The sample was peripheral blood mononuclear cells (PBMCs), taken when the disease was refractory, from a patient treated with antithyroid drugs. Here the CDR3 DNA reads TGTGCCAGCTCACCACAAAGTATTGGGGACGGGGAGCAGTACTTC. Encoded protein: CASSPQSIGDGEQYF.